The 32 T cell receptor beta chains reported below all come from one sample, sequenced in a study of identical twins (TCRdb year 2016). Libraries came from 5' RACE. Sequencing instrument: Illumina HiSeq 2000. In-frame beta chains were kept once TCRdb had trimmed the public reads at Q25 with fastp and called clones with MiXCR. Rows matching on CDR3 protein sequence are summarized as one entry with the most common DNA and genes. Counted in this sample were about 1.7 million distinct CDR3 sequences; around 29% of them appeared once. Over 0.25% of the sample belongs to the ten largest clones. The sample was cord blood. The receptors were gathered from a newborn girl in good health.

The chain is built from TRBV6-5 and TRBJ2-7, with a possible D match to TRBD1 (5 bases). The CDR3 is 15 residues long. Germline CDR1 and CDR2: MNHEY and SVGAGI. Trimming took 6 bases from V and 3 from J, leaving 18 bases between them. As DNA, the CDR3 is TGTGCCAGCAGCCAAAGGGGCAGGGTTGGCTACGAGCAGTACTTC. The encoded protein is CASSQRGRVGYEQYF.

The genes are TRBV25-1 and TRBJ2-7, with TRBD2 matching 13 bases. This CDR3 region has 18 residues. With 4 bases clipped from V and 4 bases from J, the junction kept 13 bases outside the gene matches. The germline CDR1 and CDR2 sequences are MGHDK and SYGVNS. CDR3 coding DNA: TGTGCCAGCAGTGGGCCCTCGGGGACTAGCGGGGAGAAATACGAGCAGTACTTC. It specifies CASSGPSGTSGEKYEQYF.

The chain carries TRBV20-1 and TRBJ1-5; TRBD1 might be the D (6 bases). The CDR3 is 13 residues long. Germline V gene lookup returns CDR1 DFQATT and CDR2 SNEGSKA (reference sequence). V lost 6 bases, J lost 4 bases, and 13 bases lay in between. CDR3 residues: CSAGGVLNQPQHF. The CDR3 DNA reads as TGCAGTGCCGGGGGCGTGTTGAATCAGCCCCAGCATTTT.

The chain is built from TRBV18 and TRBJ2-7; 9 bases agree with TRBD1. Germline values: CDR1 KGHSH, CDR2 LQKENI. The CDR3 is 16 amino acids. V was pared by 2 bases and J by 2 bases, with 7 bases of the junction left unmatched. In DNA form, the CDR3 reads TGTGCCAGCTCACCAGCCGCGACAGGGGGACCCTACGAGCAGTACTTC. The encoded protein is CASSPAATGGPYEQYF.

This chain uses TRBV24-1 with TRBJ2-5; perhaps TRBD2 as D (5 bases). Gene TRBJ2-7 matches the end of the DNA better, so the J call may be wrong. CDR1 and CDR2 (germline): KGHDR, SFDVKD. This CDR3 has 14 residues. CDR3 loop: CATSDRRQAVEQYF. In nucleotides, the CDR3 is TGTGCCACCAGTGATAGGAGGCAGGCGGTCGAGCAGTACTTC.

This clonotype was detected a few times. The rearrangement uses TRBV4-2 and TRBJ2-7; the match to TRBD2 covers 13 bases. CDR3 length equals 15 residues. V lost 3 bases, J lost 4 bases, and 3 bases stayed unmatched. The V gene's germline CDR1 is LGHNA and CDR2 YNFKEQ. CDR3 region: CASSHGLAGEYEQYF. Written as DNA, the CDR3 is TGTGCCAGCAGCCATGGACTAGCGGGGGAGTACGAGCAGTACTTC.

V and J are TRBV6-6 and TRBJ1-5; weak D call: TRBD1 (6 bases). The CDR3 contains 15 residues. The germline V and J ends were trimmed by 6 bases and 0 bases, with 12 bases remaining between them. The germline CDR1 and CDR2 sequences are MNHNY and SVGAGI (reference sequence). The CDR3 DNA sequence: TGTGCCAGCAGACAGGGCCTATATAGCAATCAGCCCCAGCATTTT. Protein sequence: CASRQGLYSNQPQHF.

This clonotype was observed many times. The chain links TRBV7-6 to TRBJ2-1; D unresolved. Germline values: CDR1 SGHVS, CDR2 FNYEAQ. The CDR3 is made up of 14 amino acids. The V end lost 0 bases, the J end lost 3 bases, and 6 bases lay between the germline ends. The CDR3 nucleotides are TGTGCCAGCAGCTTAGCTGGCAACTACAATGAGCAGTTCTTC. It is translated as CASSLAGNYNEQFF.

This clonotype has a handful of counts. The J gene is TRBJ2-3, the V gene TRBV5-1; 14 nucleotides line up with TRBD2. The length of the CDR3 is 18 residues. V shed 4 bases, J shed 3 bases, and the junction held 10 bases outside the gene matches. Per germline, CDR1 SGHRS and CDR2 YFSETQ. The CDR3 region is CASSLSPTSGGETDTQYF. For the CDR3, the DNA is TGCGCCAGCAGCCTATCCCCGACTAGCGGGGGGGAGACAGATACGCAGTATTTT.

The chain combines TRBV5-1 with TRBJ2-5; TRBD2 might be the D (5 bases). Germline V gene lookup returns CDR1 SGHRS and CDR2 YFSETQ. Trimming took 3 bases from V and 11 from J, leaving 17 bases between them. This CDR3 region has 13 residues. The CDR3 sequence: CASSWRGPNEQYF. CDR3 coding DNA: TGCGCCAGCAGCTGGAGAGGGCCCAATGAGCAGTACTTC.

This clonotype was picked up many times. The chain recombines TRBV9 with TRBJ2-7; D not resolved. Trimming stripped 4 bases from V and 2 bases from J, with 10 bases between. Germline V CDR1 and CDR2: SGDLS, YYNGEE. This CDR3 has 13 amino acids. The CDR3 reads CASSFRPAYEQYF. In DNA, the CDR3 is TGTGCCAGCAGCTTTCGTCCCGCCTACGAGCAGTACTTC.

This clonotype has more than one count but fewer than ten. The rearrangement links TRBV6-2 or TRBV6-3 to TRBJ1-1, with a weak D call TRBD1 (6 bases). The CDR3 has 17 amino acids. Germline V gives CDR1 MNHEY, CDR2 SVGEGT. Trimming cost V 1 base and J 0 bases, with 15 bases left between them. CDR3: CASSYYDAGELNTEAFF. CDR3 nucleotides: TGTGCCAGCAGTTACTACGACGCAGGGGAATTGAACACTGAAGCTTTCTTT.

The CDR3 region has the DNA TGTGCCAGCAGCGGGGGGCTTATGAACACTGAAGCTTTCTTT. It specifies CASSGGLMNTEAFF. This chain joins TRBV28 and TRBJ1-1; possibly TRBD1 for D (6 bases). Germline-derived CDR1 and CDR2 are MDHEN and SYDVKM. V shed 6 bases and J shed 0 bases, with 11 bases lying between them. This CDR3 spans 14 amino acids.

This clonotype was counted between two and nine times. The chain couples TRBV10-3 to TRBJ2-5; TRBD1 might be the D (6 bases). V was cut by 11 bases and J by 5 bases, with 15 bases left in between. The CDR3 runs to 12 residues. Per the germline V gene, CDR1 is ENHRY and CDR2 is SYGVKD. CDR3 sequence reads: CAAQGPGETQYF. CDR3 bases: TGTGCCGCCCAGGGGCCTGGGGAGACCCAGTACTTC.

This clonotype occurred a few times. The V and J genes are TRBV6-1 and TRBJ1-1; D gene uncertain. Germline values: CDR1 MNHNS, CDR2 SASEGT. The CDR3 length is 12 residues. Trimming left V 4 bases short and J 7 bases short, with 10 bases between. CDR3 nucleotides: TGTGCCAGCAGTGGTCGGTGGGGTGAAGCTTTCTTT. This codes for CASSGRWGEAFF.

This clonotype was seen a handful of times. The chain links TRBV7-9 to TRBJ1-2, with D perhaps matching TRBD1 (6 bases). The germline V gene has CDR1 SEHNR and CDR2 FQNEAQ (reference sequence). V was cut by 0 bases and J by 1 base, with 9 bases left in between. The CDR3 spans 15 residues. The CDR3 DNA is TGTGCCAGCAGCTTAGCAGGGGGTCGTAACTATGGCTACACCTTC. This sequence encodes CASSLAGGRNYGYTF.

Of note for this clonotype: A much larger clone is a single base away; this may be a read error. V and J are TRBV5-4 and TRBJ2-7; 11 nucleotides align to TRBD2. CDR1 and CDR2 (germline): SGHNT, YYREEE (reference sequence). The CDR3 is 14 residues long. J was trimmed by 6 bases and V by 4 bases; bases with no gene match: 6. The DNA for the CDR3 is TGTGCCAGCAGCCCGGGACTAGCGGCCTCCGAGCAGTACTTC. Protein: CASSPGLAASEQYF.

In its sample, this clonotype was seen a few times. The chain has TRBV6-1 and TRBJ2-5, with 8 bases identical to TRBD2. Trimming took 2 bases from V and 3 from J; bases not matched to a gene: 11. Germline CDR1 and CDR2: MNHNS and SASEGT. The CDR3 consists of 17 residues. As DNA, the CDR3 is TGTGCCAGCAGTGAATATTGGGCTAGCGGGCCGAAAGAGACCCAGTACTTC. This encodes CASSEYWASGPKETQYF.

The rearrangement uses TRBV7-2 and TRBJ2-1; TRBD2 agrees at 9 bases. The CDR3 has 15 amino acids. Per the germline V gene, CDR1 is SGHTA and CDR2 is FQGNSA. The ends lost 7 bases at V and 10 bases at J; junction bases unmatched: 14. The CDR3 sequence is CASTIAGVGGYEQFF. The CDR3 nucleotides read TGTGCCAGCACCATAGCGGGAGTGGGAGGCTACGAGCAGTTCTTC.

This clonotype turned up a few times. The chain couples TRBV20-1 to TRBJ2-3; 9 bases are a match to TRBD2. Germline V gene lookup returns CDR1 DFQATT and CDR2 SNEGSKA (reference sequence). The CDR3 is made up of 17 amino acids. Unmatched junction bases numbered 11, after V lost 0 bases and J lost 4 bases. CDR3 nucleotide sequence: TGCAGTGCTAGAGATGAACTGCGCGGGGGGGCCTCAGATACGCAGTATTTT. Translating gives CSARDELRGGASDTQYF.

This rearrangement joins TRBV4-2 to TRBJ2-1, with 8 bases lining up with TRBD2. Germline V gene sequence: CDR1 LGHNA, CDR2 YNFKEQ. The J segment lost 1 base and the V segment lost 0 bases, leaving 5 bases of the junction unmatched. CDR3 length: 17 residues. The CDR3 region is CASSQDPAGASYNEQFF. For the CDR3, the DNA is TGTGCCAGCAGCCAAGATCCAGCGGGAGCGTCCTACAATGAGCAGTTCTTC.

This clonotype was seen a few times. The gene calls are TRBV12-3 or TRBV12-4 and TRBJ2-5; D possibly corresponds to TRBD2 (5 bases). V shed 3 bases and J shed 13 bases, with 12 bases lying between them. The CDR3 covers 11 residues. This CDR3 is CASSFGETRYF. The CDR3 nucleotides are TGTGCCAGCAGTTTTGGGGAGACAAGGTACTTC.

The gene calls are TRBV19 and TRBJ2-4; either TRBD1 or TRBD2 may supply D (5 bases each). The J call may be incorrect, as the DNA end agrees better with TRBJ2-7. This CDR3 has 14 amino acids. Germline V lookup: CDR1 LNHDA, CDR2 SQIVND (reference sequence). This CDR3 is CASSTPGPTHEQYF. CDR3 DNA: TGTGCCAGTAGTACACCGGGGCCTACCCACGAGCAGTACTTC.

This clonotype was seen just once. V gene TRBV10-2 combines with J gene TRBJ2-2, with 8 bases aligning to TRBD2. The CDR3 contains 19 residues. Germline V gene lookup returns CDR1 WSHSY and CDR2 SAAADI. The ends lost 0 bases at V and 7 bases at J; junction bases unmatched: 16. CDR3 region: CASSESNSAWLAGIGELFF. In nucleotides, the CDR3 is TGCGCCAGCAGTGAGTCGAACTCGGCTTGGCTAGCGGGCATCGGGGAGCTGTTTTTT.

This clonotype has only a few counts. In DNA, the CDR3 is TGCAGCGTTGCAGCGGGGGCAGATACGCAGTATTTT. Protein: CSVAAGADTQYF. This chain connects TRBV29-1 to TRBJ2-3, with 8 bases matching TRBD2. Trimming took 4 bases from V and 4 from J; bases not matched to a gene: 1. This CDR3 is 12 amino acids long. CDR1 SQVTM and CDR2 ANQGSEA come from the germline V gene.

This clonotype came up a few times. The chain recombines TRBV20-1 with TRBJ2-7, with D perhaps matching TRBD1 (5 bases). CDR3 size: 14 residues. Germline-derived CDR1 and CDR2 are DFQATT and SNEGSKA (reference sequence). V dropped 0 bases and J dropped 5 bases, with 14 bases sitting between them. DNA for the CDR3: TGCAGTGCTAGAGAGAACAGGTGGATCCACGAGCAGTACTTC. This gives the protein CSARENRWIHEQYF.

This chain uses TRBV19 with TRBJ2-5; 7 bases map to TRBD2. This CDR3 contains 16 residues. Unmatched junction bases numbered 5, after V lost 1 base and J lost 0 bases. CDR1 and CDR2 from the germline V gene are LNHDA and SQIVND (reference sequence). Here the CDR3 reads CASSIGPAGYQETQYF. The DNA for the CDR3 is TGTGCCAGTAGTATAGGACCAGCGGGGTACCAAGAGACCCAGTACTTC. The full variable domain, completed using reference TRBV19 and TRBJ2-5, is DGGITQSPKYLFRKEGQNVTLSCEQNLNHDAMYWYRQDPGQGLRLIYYSQIVNDFQKGDIAEGYSVSREKKESFPLTVTSAQKNPTAFYLCASSIGPAGYQETQYFGPGTRLLVL.

This chain connects TRBV20-1 to TRBJ2-1; D gene uncertain. Trimming removed 0 bases from V and 4 bases from J, with 10 bases in between. CDR1 and CDR2 from the germline V gene are DFQATT and SNEGSKA (reference sequence). The CDR3 extends over 14 amino acids. CDR3 sequence reads: CSARDEIEYNEQFF. The DNA for the CDR3 is TGCAGTGCTAGAGATGAGATCGAATACAATGAGCAGTTCTTC.

In its sample, this clonotype was seen a few times. The V and J genes are TRBV20-1 and TRBJ2-5; 13 positions match TRBD2. This CDR3 is built from 18 residues. Germline trimming cut 5 bases from V and 7 bases from J; bases unmatched to any gene: 19. The V gene's germline CDR1 is DFQATT and CDR2 SNEGSKA (reference sequence). The CDR3 nucleotides are TGCAGTGCTGGGGGACTAGCGGGGACCTCGATGATGGTAGGGACCCAGTACTTC. Encoded protein: CSAGGLAGTSMMVGTQYF.

This clonotype was counted between two and nine times. The chain links TRBV20-1 to TRBJ2-3, with D tentatively TRBD1 or TRBD2 (5 bases each). Germline V gene sequence: CDR1 DFQATT, CDR2 SNEGSKA (reference sequence). Deletions cut 0 bases from V and 4 bases from J, with 17 bases between. The CDR3 has 16 amino acids. In nucleotides, the CDR3 is TGCAGTGCTAGAGATAAGGGGACCCCCCGTTCAGATACGCAGTATTTT. Its translation is CSARDKGTPRSDTQYF.

This clonotype was observed a few times. This chain connects TRBV5-1 to TRBJ2-7; the D is unclear. V was cut by 4 bases and J by 5 bases, with 7 bases left in between. This CDR3 is 11 amino acids long. Germline-derived CDR1 and CDR2 are SGHRS and YFSETQ. This CDR3 is CASSQHHEQYF. The CDR3 DNA sequence: TGCGCCAGCAGCCAACATCACGAGCAGTACTTC.

The rearrangement joins TRBV28 to TRBJ1-2, with D hard to call. The germline V gene encodes CDR1 MDHEN and CDR2 SYDVKM. This CDR3 has 14 residues. Trimming took off 1 base at V and 4 bases at J, with 10 bases between the two ends. CDR3: CASSLSVASYGYTF. CDR3 nucleotide sequence: TGTGCCAGCAGTTTATCGGTGGCGAGCTATGGCTACACCTTC.